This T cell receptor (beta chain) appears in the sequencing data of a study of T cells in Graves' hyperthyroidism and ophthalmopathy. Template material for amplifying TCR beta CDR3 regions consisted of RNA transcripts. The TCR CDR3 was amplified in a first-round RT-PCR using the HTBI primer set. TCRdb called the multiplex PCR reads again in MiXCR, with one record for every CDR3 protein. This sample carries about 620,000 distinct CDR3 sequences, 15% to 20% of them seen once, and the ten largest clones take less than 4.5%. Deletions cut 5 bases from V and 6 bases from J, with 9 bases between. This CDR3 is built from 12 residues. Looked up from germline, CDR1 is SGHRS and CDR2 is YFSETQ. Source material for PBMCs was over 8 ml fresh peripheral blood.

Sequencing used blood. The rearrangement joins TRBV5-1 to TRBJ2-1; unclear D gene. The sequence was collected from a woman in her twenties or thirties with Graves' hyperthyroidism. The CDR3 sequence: CASSYSLNEQFF. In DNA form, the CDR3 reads TGCGCCAGCAGTTATAGCCTCAATGAGCAGTTCTTC.